These T cell receptor beta chains were read from a single sample in a study of T cells after yellow fever vaccination. TCRdb passed the 5' RACE reads through MiXCR, listing each CDR3 protein once. The sample lists approximately 170,000 distinct CDR3 sequences, approximately 11% occurring once. Here the sequenced sample was CD8+ T cells sorted from PBMCs, taken 15 days after the yellow fever booster vaccination. The receptors derive from a man younger than 30 who received the YFV17D yellow fever vaccine. Both conserved end residues are part of each CDR3. The D gene is left open where the match is weak. The listing skips clone size in some rows; elsewhere it reads once, few, many or a size class.

V gene: TRBV19; J gene: TRBJ2-5; clone size: -; D gene: TRBD1; CDR3 protein: CASSMGDRISETQYF; CDR3 DNA: TGTGCCAGTAGTATGGGGGACAGGATCAGCGAGACCCAGTACTTC
V gene: TRBV4-1; J gene: TRBJ2-7; clone size: few; D gene: TRBD1; CDR3 protein: CASSQVYQGDHEQYF; CDR3 DNA: TGCGCCAGCAGCCAAGTTTACCAGGGGGATCACGAGCAGTACTTC
V gene: TRBV4-3; J gene: TRBJ1-1; clone size: -; D gene: -; CDR3 protein: CASSQDEGVNTEAFF; CDR3 DNA: TGCGCCAGCAGCCAAGATGAGGGAGTCAACACTGAAGCTTTCTTT
V gene: TRBV12-3/TRBV12-4; J gene: TRBJ2-2; clone size: few; D gene: TRBD1; CDR3 protein: CASSRPGGIRTGELFF; CDR3 DNA: TGTGCCAGCAGCCGCCCAGGGGGCATAAGGACCGGGGAGCTGTTTTTT
V gene: TRBV14; J gene: TRBJ1-1; clone size: -; D gene: -; CDR3 protein: CASSQLRGPMSGAFF; CDR3 DNA: TGTGCCAGCAGCCAGCTCAGGGGTCCGATGTCTGGAGCTTTCTTT
V gene: TRBV12-3/TRBV12-4; J gene: TRBJ2-2; clone size: few; D gene: -; CDR3 protein: CASRPTEITGELFF; CDR3 DNA: TGTGCCAGCAGGCCAACCGAGATTACCGGGGAGCTGTTTTTT
V gene: TRBV5-1; J gene: TRBJ2-5; clone size: few; D gene: TRBD2; CDR3 protein: CASSPSLAGGTPGTQYF; CDR3 DNA: TGCGCCAGCAGCCCGTCACTAGCGGGGGGCACGCCAGGGACCCAGTACTTC
V gene: TRBV11-2; J gene: TRBJ2-3; clone size: many; D gene: -; CDR3 protein: CASSLGSIGAPDTQYF; CDR3 DNA: TGTGCCAGCAGCTTGGGTTCTATCGGGGCCCCAGATACGCAGTATTTT
V gene: TRBV7-9; J gene: TRBJ2-2; clone size: -; D gene: TRBD1; CDR3 protein: CASSASGTGFPGELFF; CDR3 DNA: TGTGCCAGCAGCGCGTCCGGGACAGGGTTTCCCGGGGAGCTGTTTTTT
V gene: TRBV4-1; J gene: TRBJ2-3; clone size: few; D gene: -; CDR3 protein: CASSPRAWDTQYF; CDR3 DNA: TGCGCCAGCAGCCCCCGGGCGTGGGATACGCAGTATTTT
V gene: TRBV3-1; J gene: TRBJ1-1; clone size: few; D gene: -; CDR3 protein: CASSHRDSPFEAFF; CDR3 DNA: TGTGCCAGCAGCCATCGGGACTCACCCTTTGAAGCTTTCTTT
V gene: TRBV4-1; J gene: TRBJ2-7; clone size: few; D gene: -; CDR3 protein: CASSQDRSRAYEQYF; CDR3 DNA: TGCGCCAGCAGCCAAGATCGGTCGCGGGCGTACGAGCAGTACTTC
V gene: TRBV19; J gene: TRBJ2-7; clone size: -; D gene: TRBD1; CDR3 protein: CASSPDRGREYEQYF; CDR3 DNA: TGTGCCAGTAGCCCGGACAGGGGGCGAGAGTACGAGCAGTACTTC
V gene: TRBV4-1; J gene: TRBJ2-5; clone size: -; D gene: TRBD2; CDR3 protein: CASSPSGGAYETQYF; CDR3 DNA: TGCGCCAGCAGCCCCAGCGGGGGGGCCTATGAGACCCAGTACTTC
V gene: TRBV2; J gene: TRBJ2-5; clone size: few; D gene: TRBD1; CDR3 protein: CASRDRERARQETQYF; CDR3 DNA: TGTGCCAGCAGGGACAGGGAGCGAGCGAGACAAGAGACCCAGTACTTC
V gene: TRBV6-5; J gene: TRBJ1-2; clone size: -; D gene: -; CDR3 protein: CASSPQGPSNYGYTF; CDR3 DNA: TGTGCCAGCAGCCCCCAGGGGCCTTCTAACTATGGCTACACCTTC
V gene: TRBV3-1; J gene: TRBJ2-6; clone size: -; D gene: -; CDR3 protein: CASSQEGGRRRSNVLTF; CDR3 DNA: TGTGCCAGCAGCCAAGAAGGGGGTAGAAGAAGGTCCAACGTCCTGACTTTC
V gene: TRBV6-1; J gene: TRBJ1-5; clone size: many; D gene: -; CDR3 protein: CASSEAEGRGQPQHF; CDR3 DNA: TGTGCCAGCAGTGAAGCGGAGGGGAGGGGTCAGCCCCAGCATTTT
V gene: TRBV2; J gene: TRBJ2-1; clone size: few; D gene: TRBD2; CDR3 protein: CASSGSGVSYNEQFF; CDR3 DNA: TGTGCCAGCAGCGGCAGCGGGGTCTCCTACAATGAGCAGTTCTTC
V gene: TRBV6-2/TRBV6-3; J gene: TRBJ2-1; clone size: few; D gene: TRBD2; CDR3 protein: CASSPRTSVYNEQFF; CDR3 DNA: TGTGCCAGCAGTCCAAGGACTAGCGTCTACAATGAGCAGTTCTTC
V gene: TRBV25-1; J gene: TRBJ2-2; clone size: many; D gene: TRBD2; CDR3 protein: CASSDGLAGHTGELFF; CDR3 DNA: TGTGCCAGCAGTGACGGACTAGCGGGCCACACCGGGGAGCTGTTTTTT
V gene: TRBV2; J gene: TRBJ2-1; clone size: few; D gene: TRBD2; CDR3 protein: CASSSGGHNEQFF; CDR3 DNA: TGTGCCAGTTCTAGCGGGGGGCACAATGAGCAGTTCTTC
V gene: TRBV7-9; J gene: TRBJ2-5; clone size: -; D gene: -; CDR3 protein: CASSSFETQYF; CDR3 DNA: TGTGCCAGCAGCTCGTTCGAGACCCAGTACTTC
V gene: TRBV4-2; J gene: TRBJ2-3; clone size: few; D gene: -; CDR3 protein: CASSQVEVGTDTQYF; CDR3 DNA: TGTGCCAGCAGCCAAGTAGAAGTAGGGACAGATACGCAGTATTTT
V gene: TRBV4-1; J gene: TRBJ1-5; clone size: -; D gene: TRBD1; CDR3 protein: CASSQAGTGNQPQHF; CDR3 DNA: TGCGCCAGCAGCCAAGCGGGGACAGGCAATCAGCCCCAGCATTTT
V gene: TRBV6-1; J gene: TRBJ2-3; clone size: few; D gene: -; CDR3 protein: CASSEAPFTDTQYF; CDR3 DNA: TGTGCCAGCAGTGAAGCCCCATTCACTGATACGCAGTATTTT
V gene: TRBV27; J gene: TRBJ2-2; clone size: few; D gene: -; CDR3 protein: CASSRNSGRDFATGELFF; CDR3 DNA: TGTGCCAGCAGTCGAAATTCAGGACGCGATTTCGCCACCGGGGAGCTGTTTTTT
V gene: TRBV6-1; J gene: TRBJ2-1; clone size: few; D gene: TRBD1; CDR3 protein: CASSEFGTGGKFF; CDR3 DNA: TGTGCCAGCAGTGAATTCGGGACAGGGGGCAAGTTCTTC
V gene: TRBV27; J gene: TRBJ2-2; clone size: few; D gene: TRBD1; CDR3 protein: CASKTGDTGELFF; CDR3 DNA: TGTGCCAGCAAGACAGGGGACACCGGGGAGCTGTTTTTT
V gene: TRBV20-1; J gene: TRBJ2-5; clone size: few; D gene: TRBD1; CDR3 protein: CSARRRGTEETQYF; CDR3 DNA: TGCAGTGCTAGGCGCAGGGGGACGGAAGAGACCCAGTACTTC
V gene: TRBV6-5; J gene: TRBJ2-2; clone size: -; D gene: TRBD1; CDR3 protein: CASSYSAPGQGAGELFF; CDR3 DNA: TGTGCCAGCAGTTACTCGGCTCCGGGACAGGGTGCCGGGGAGCTGTTTTTT
V gene: TRBV14; J gene: TRBJ2-1; clone size: -; D gene: TRBD2; CDR3 protein: CASSRFGTSFDEQFF; CDR3 DNA: TGTGCCAGCAGCCGATTCGGGACTAGCTTCGATGAGCAGTTCTTC
V gene: TRBV4-1; J gene: TRBJ2-5; clone size: -; D gene: -; CDR3 protein: CASRDSEETQYF; CDR3 DNA: TGCGCCAGCAGGGACTCCGAAGAGACCCAGTACTTC
V gene: TRBV6-5; J gene: TRBJ1-1; clone size: few; D gene: -; CDR3 protein: CASSYETEAFF; CDR3 DNA: TGTGCCAGCAGTTACGAGACTGAAGCTTTCTTT
V gene: TRBV27; J gene: TRBJ2-7; clone size: many; D gene: TRBD2; CDR3 protein: CASSFGSGGPGYEQYF; CDR3 DNA: TGTGCCAGCAGTTTCGGTAGCGGGGGGCCGGGATACGAGCAGTACTTC
V gene: TRBV13; J gene: TRBJ2-5; clone size: -; D gene: TRBD2; CDR3 protein: CASSSGLAGEYQETQYF; CDR3 DNA: TGTGCCAGCAGCTCTGGACTAGCGGGCGAGTACCAAGAGACCCAGTACTTC
V gene: TRBV7-8; J gene: TRBJ1-2; clone size: many; D gene: -; CDR3 protein: CASSLRTSASDGYTF; CDR3 DNA: TGTGCCAGCAGCCTCCGGACATCGGCTTCCGATGGCTACACCTTC
V gene: TRBV4-3; J gene: TRBJ2-1; clone size: -; D gene: TRBD1; CDR3 protein: CASSQDKWTGGHEQFF; CDR3 DNA: TGCGCCAGCAGCCAAGATAAGTGGACAGGGGGCCATGAGCAGTTCTTC
V gene: TRBV6-2/TRBV6-3; J gene: TRBJ1-5; clone size: -; D gene: -; CDR3 protein: CASSYQASNQPQHF; CDR3 DNA: TGTGCCAGCAGCTACCAAGCTAGCAATCAGCCCCAGCATTTT
V gene: TRBV18; J gene: TRBJ2-1; clone size: -; D gene: -; CDR3 protein: CASSPNWEESSYNEQFF; CDR3 DNA: TGTGCCAGCTCACCAAATTGGGAGGAAAGCTCCTACAATGAGCAGTTCTTC
V gene: TRBV12-3/TRBV12-4; J gene: TRBJ1-2; clone size: few; D gene: -; CDR3 protein: CASSSPTGKDGYTF; CDR3 DNA: TGTGCCAGCAGTTCACCAACAGGGAAAGATGGCTACACCTTC
V gene: TRBV6-5; J gene: TRBJ2-7; clone size: -; D gene: -; CDR3 protein: CASSYSTTNSYEQYF; CDR3 DNA: TGTGCCAGCAGTTACTCGACGACAAACTCCTACGAGCAGTACTTC
V gene: TRBV7-6; J gene: TRBJ1-3; clone size: few; D gene: TRBD1; CDR3 protein: CASRPQGQNSGNTIYF; CDR3 DNA: TGTGCCAGCAGGCCCCAGGGACAGAACTCTGGAAACACCATATATTTT
V gene: TRBV7-9; J gene: TRBJ1-6; clone size: -; D gene: -; CDR3 protein: CASSSTGNSPLHF; CDR3 DNA: TGTGCCAGCAGCTCCACAGGGAATTCACCCCTCCACTTT
V gene: TRBV6-2/TRBV6-3; J gene: TRBJ2-5; clone size: -; D gene: TRBD1; CDR3 protein: CASSYSTWGTGLETQYF; CDR3 DNA: TGTGCCAGCAGTTACTCGACCTGGGGGACAGGTTTAGAGACCCAGTACTTC
V gene: TRBV10-2; J gene: TRBJ2-4; clone size: -; D gene: -; CDR3 protein: CASSEEGAKNIQYF; CDR3 DNA: TGCGCCAGCAGTGAGGAGGGGGCCAAAAACATTCAGTACTTC
V gene: TRBV28; J gene: TRBJ2-5; clone size: -; D gene: -; CDR3 protein: CASRISGLGGETQYF; CDR3 DNA: TGTGCCAGCAGGATCTCAGGACTAGGGGGGGAGACCCAGTACTTC
V gene: TRBV7-8; J gene: TRBJ2-5; clone size: -; D gene: TRBD1; CDR3 protein: CASSLEDRVGETQYF; CDR3 DNA: TGTGCCAGCAGCTTAGAGGACAGGGTTGGAGAGACCCAGTACTTC
V gene: TRBV6-5; J gene: TRBJ2-3; clone size: few; D gene: TRBD1; CDR3 protein: CASLGGLAGGADTQYF; CDR3 DNA: TGTGCCAGCCTTGGTGGGTTGGCAGGGGGCGCAGATACGCAGTATTTT
V gene: TRBV4-3; J gene: TRBJ2-7; clone size: -; D gene: TRBD2; CDR3 protein: CASSQDRTSSEQYF; CDR3 DNA: TGCGCCAGCAGCCAAGATCGGACTAGCAGCGAGCAGTACTTC
V gene: TRBV6-2/TRBV6-3; J gene: TRBJ2-7; clone size: -; D gene: -; CDR3 protein: CASSFLPGPRGSYEQYF; CDR3 DNA: TGTGCCAGCAGTTTCCTTCCGGGACCCCGGGGCTCATACGAGCAGTACTTC
V gene: TRBV29-1; J gene: TRBJ1-2; clone size: -; D gene: TRBD1; CDR3 protein: CSARSAQGALPYGYTF; CDR3 DNA: TGCAGCGCCCGAAGCGCACAGGGGGCGCTACCCTATGGCTACACCTTC
V gene: TRBV7-9; J gene: TRBJ2-3; clone size: many; D gene: -; CDR3 protein: CASSPPRIRRDTDTQYF; CDR3 DNA: TGTGCCAGCAGCCCACCACGGATTCGCCGGGACACAGATACGCAGTATTTT
V gene: TRBV7-2; J gene: TRBJ2-1; clone size: few; D gene: -; CDR3 protein: CASSLKAVTYNEQFF; CDR3 DNA: TGTGCCAGCAGCTTAAAAGCCGTGACTTACAATGAGCAGTTCTTC
V gene: TRBV5-5; J gene: TRBJ1-1; clone size: few; D gene: -; CDR3 protein: CASSSRVGAIEAFF; CDR3 DNA: TGTGCCAGCAGCTCCCGAGTGGGGGCAATTGAAGCTTTCTTT